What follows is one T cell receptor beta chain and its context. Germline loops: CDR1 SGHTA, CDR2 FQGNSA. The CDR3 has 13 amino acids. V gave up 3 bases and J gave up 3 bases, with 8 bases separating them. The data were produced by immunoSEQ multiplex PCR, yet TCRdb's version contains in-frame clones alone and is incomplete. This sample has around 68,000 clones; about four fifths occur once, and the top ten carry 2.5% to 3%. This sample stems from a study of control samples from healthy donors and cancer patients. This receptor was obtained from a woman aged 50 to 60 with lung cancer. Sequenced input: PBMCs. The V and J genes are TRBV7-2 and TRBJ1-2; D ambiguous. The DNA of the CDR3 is TGTGCCAGCAGCTTCGGGGTGGACTATGGCTACACCTTC. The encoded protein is CASSFGVDYGYTF.